This is a list of T cell receptor beta chains from one sample in a study of cytomegalovirus exposure and HLA in healthy donors. Some clones are missing from TCRdb's copy, which holds only in-frame ones; the method was immunoSEQ multiplex PCR. The profile shows about 120,000 clones, about 80% of them singletons. The sample was PBMCs. These receptors all come from a woman between 35 and 50 years old in good health and CMV-seropositive. CDR3s include the opening cysteine and the closing phenylalanine or tryptophan. D genes are given only for firm matches. A row's size may be missing; if present it is once, few, many or a size class.

few	TRBV5-6	TRBJ1-5	TRBD1	CASSLAGGGNQPQHF	TGTGCCAGCAGCTTGGCAGGGGGCGGAAATCAGCCCCAGCATTTT
-	TRBV7-2	TRBJ1-1	TRBD1	CASSPGQGVFAEAFF	TGTGCCAGCAGCCCCGGACAGGGGGTTTTCGCTGAAGCTTTCTTT
once	TRBV12-5	TRBJ1-2	-	CASGLGTTNYGYTF	TGTGCTAGTGGTTTGGGGACAACTAACTATGGCTACACCTTC
once	TRBV7-9	TRBJ2-7	-	CASSPGYEQYF	TGTGCCAGCAGCCCGGGATACGAGCAGTACTTC
-	TRBV6-5	TRBJ1-6	-	CASSPSAGLSPLHF	TGTGCCAGCAGTCCCTCGGCAGGCCTTTCACCCCTCCACTTT
-	TRBV2	TRBJ1-1	-	CASTRRFVAGKDTEAFF	TGTGCCAGCACTCGAAGGTTTGTAGCGGGAAAGGACACTGAAGCTTTCTTT
-	TRBV7-9	TRBJ2-1	TRBD1	CASSLVGDRGSNEQFF	TGTGCCAGCAGCTTGGTGGGGGACAGGGGGTCGAATGAGCAGTTCTTC
-	TRBV6-5	TRBJ1-1	-	CASSYPDRSVGTEAFF	TGTGCCAGCAGTTACCCCGACAGGTCGGTGGGGACTGAAGCTTTCTTT
few	TRBV19	TRBJ1-2	-	CASSTGRYYGYTF	TGTGCCAGTAGTACAGGGAGGTACTATGGCTACACCTTC
-	TRBV28	TRBJ2-1	TRBD2	CASSLWSSGSYNEQFF	TGTGCCAGCAGTTTATGGTCTAGCGGATCCTACAATGAGCAGTTCTTC
-	TRBV2	TRBJ2-5	-	CASSFREQETQYF	TGTGCCAGCAGTTTCCGGGAGCAAGAGACCCAGTACTTC
once	TRBV5-4	TRBJ2-5	-	CASSLSTKETQYF	TGTGCCAGCAGCTTGTCAACAAAGGAGACCCAGTACTTC
-	TRBV7-2	TRBJ2-3	-	CASSLVSRGRFITQYF	TGTGCCAGCAGCTTAGTATCGCGGGGTCGGTTTATTACGCAGTATTTT
-	TRBV7-2	TRBJ1-2	TRBD1	CASSYGTAYGYTF	TGTGCCAGCAGCTACGGGACAGCCTATGGCTACACCTTC
-	TRBV9	TRBJ2-7	-	CASSEGWGTEYEQYF	TGTGCCAGCAGCGAGGGATGGGGCACGGAGTACGAGCAGTACTTC
-	TRBV4-1	TRBJ2-3	TRBD2	CASSQVPSGKTDTQYF	TGCGCCAGCAGCCAAGTCCCTAGCGGGAAGACAGATACGCAGTATTTT
-	TRBV4-1	TRBJ1-5	-	CASSQGPHSNQPQHF	TGCGCCAGCAGCCAAGGTCCCCATAGCAATCAGCCCCAGCATTTT
-	TRBV2	TRBJ1-6	-	CASSDQQRNNSPLHF	TGTGCCAGCAGTGACCAGCAGCGCAATAATTCACCCCTCCACTTT
-	TRBV5-6	TRBJ2-3	-	CASTEAPDTQYF	TGTGCCAGCACGGAGGCCCCAGATACGCAGTATTTT
few	TRBV5-1	TRBJ1-1	TRBD1	CASSLTGFGTEAFF	TGCGCCAGCAGCCTGACAGGGTTTGGTACTGAAGCTTTCTTT
once	TRBV18	TRBJ2-7	-	CASSPPGVRSYEQYF	TGTGCCAGCTCACCACCAGGGGTACGCTCCTACGAGCAGTACTTC
few	TRBV29-1	TRBJ1-1	TRBD1	CSVRDRGGTEAFF	TGCAGCGTTCGGGACAGGGGAGGCACTGAAGCTTTCTTT
-	TRBV5-6	TRBJ2-3	TRBD1	CASSLDRGRTTDTQYF	TGTGCCAGCAGCCTTGACAGGGGGCGCACGACAGATACGCAGTATTTT
-	TRBV7-2	TRBJ2-5	TRBD2	CASSLTSGGFQETQYF	TGTGCCAGCAGCTTAACTAGCGGGGGATTCCAAGAGACCCAGTACTTC
-	TRBV6-5	TRBJ1-5	-	CASSYSGLLEPQHF	TGTGCCAGCAGTTACTCGGGACTCTTAGAGCCCCAGCATTTT
-	TRBV2	TRBJ1-5	TRBD1	CASSGDRGNQPQHF	TGTGCCAGCAGTGGGGACAGGGGGAATCAGCCCCAGCATTTT
-	TRBV7-9	TRBJ2-3	-	CASSRSDTQYF	TGTGCCAGCAGCCGTTCAGATACGCAGTATTTT
-	TRBV19	TRBJ1-5	-	CASSLSGAQGLYSNQPQHF	TGTGCCAGTAGCTTAAGCGGGGCACAGGGCCTTTATAGCAATCAGCCCCAGCATTTT
-	TRBV19	TRBJ2-1	TRBD1	CASSNRDRAYNEQFF	TGTGCCAGTAGTAACCGGGACAGGGCCTACAATGAGCAGTTCTTC
-	TRBV5-4	TRBJ1-2	TRBD1	CASSPQGIGYTF	TGTGCCAGCAGCCCACAGGGGATTGGCTACACCTTC
once	TRBV23-1	TRBJ1-1	-	CASSQGTYYNTEAFF	TGCGCCAGCAGTCAGGGGACATACTATAACACTGAAGCTTTCTTT
-	TRBV7-9	TRBJ1-5	-	CASSLDSGNQPQHF	TGTGCCAGCAGCTTAGATAGCGGCAATCAGCCCCAGCATTTT
-	TRBV7-9	TRBJ2-5	TRBD2	CASMGTSGVRTQYF	TGTGCCAGCATGGGGACTAGCGGGGTCCGGACCCAGTACTTC
-	TRBV10-3	TRBJ1-1	-	CAISEASGTEAFF	TGTGCCATCAGTGAGGCCAGCGGGACTGAAGCTTTCTTT
-	TRBV6-1	TRBJ2-7	-	CASSGRDTGEQYF	TGTGCCAGCAGTGGCCGGGACACCGGGGAGCAGTACTTC
-	TRBV25-1	TRBJ1-5	TRBD1	CASSVGTVNQPQHF	TGTGCCAGCAGTGTTGGGACAGTTAATCAGCCCCAGCATTTT
few	TRBV7-9	TRBJ2-5	-	CASSLKTGWGEETQYF	TGTGCCAGCAGCTTAAAGACTGGGTGGGGGGAAGAGACCCAGTACTTC
-	TRBV5-1	TRBJ1-1	-	CASSLDGGLNTEAFF	TGCGCCAGCAGCTTGGATGGAGGCTTGAACACTGAAGCTTTCTTT
-	TRBV2	TRBJ1-1	-	CASRLGAGTEAFF	TGTGCCAGCAGGTTGGGGGCAGGCACTGAAGCTTTCTTT
-	TRBV2	TRBJ2-7	-	CASSSISITVYEQYF	TGTGCCAGCAGCTCGATTAGTATTACGGTGTACGAGCAGTACTTC
-	TRBV5-8	TRBJ2-1	TRBD2	CASSLVWTSRGQFF	TGTGCCAGCAGCTTGGTGTGGACTAGCAGGGGACAGTTCTTC